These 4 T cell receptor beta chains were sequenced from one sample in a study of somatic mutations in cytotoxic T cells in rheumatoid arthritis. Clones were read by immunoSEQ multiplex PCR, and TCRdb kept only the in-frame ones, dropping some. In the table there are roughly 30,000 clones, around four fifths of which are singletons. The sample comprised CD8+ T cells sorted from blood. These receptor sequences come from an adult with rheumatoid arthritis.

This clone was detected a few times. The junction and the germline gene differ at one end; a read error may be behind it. The CDR3 DNA is TGTGCCAGCAGTAACCGGGACAGACGTATGGCCTTC. This codes for CASSNRDRRMAF. This chain uses TRBV27 with TRBJ1-2; TRBD1 matches 7 bases. Germline assignment: CDR1 MNHEY and CDR2 SMNVEV (reference sequence). The CDR3 loop spans 12 amino acids.

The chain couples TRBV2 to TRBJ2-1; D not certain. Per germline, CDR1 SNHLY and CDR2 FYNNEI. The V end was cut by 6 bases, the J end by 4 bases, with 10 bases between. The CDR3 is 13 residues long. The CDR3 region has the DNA TGTGCCAGCAGAGACAAAGGGTACAATGAGCAGTTCTTC. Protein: CASRDKGYNEQFF.

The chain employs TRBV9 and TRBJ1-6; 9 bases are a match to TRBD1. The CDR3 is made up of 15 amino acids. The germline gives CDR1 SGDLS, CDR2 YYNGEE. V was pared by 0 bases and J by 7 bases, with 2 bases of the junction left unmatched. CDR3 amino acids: CASSVGTGVNSPLHF. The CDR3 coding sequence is TGTGCCAGCAGCGTAGGGACAGGGGTGAATTCACCCCTCCACTTT.

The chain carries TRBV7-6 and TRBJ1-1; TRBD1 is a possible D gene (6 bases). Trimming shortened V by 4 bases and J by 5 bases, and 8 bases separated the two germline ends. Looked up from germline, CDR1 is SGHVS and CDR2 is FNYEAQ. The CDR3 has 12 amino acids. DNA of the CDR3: TGTGCCAGCAGCTCAGGGACAACTGAAGCTTTCTTT. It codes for CASSSGTTEAFF.